One sample yielded the 23 T cell receptor beta chains listed below, sequenced in a study of blood T cells in healthy people across ages. The authors ran a second PCR of roughly 6 to 12 cycles using a sample-barcoded 5' primer and a J-beta primer mix. TCRdb reprocessed the 5' RACE reads with MiXCR, giving one entry per CDR3 protein. The sample includes some 1.8 million distinct CDR3 sequences, more than 35% of them seen just once. Sequences were obtained from blood. Receptor source: a human donor in good health.

This clonotype was found a few times. J is TRBJ2-3 and V is TRBV29-1, with D possibly matching TRBD1 (5 bases). From germline, CDR1 is SQVTM and CDR2 ANQGSEA. The ends were cut back, 4 bases at V and 4 bases at J, with 15 bases in the middle. The CDR3 spans 14 residues. The CDR3 is CSVAPGYPPDTQYF. The CDR3 DNA sequence: TGCAGCGTTGCCCCAGGGTACCCCCCAGATACGCAGTATTTT.

This chain joins TRBV24-1 and TRBJ2-3; TRBD2 matches 12 bases. J lost 5 bases, V lost 2 bases, and 7 bases had no gene match. CDR3 size: 17 residues. CDR1 is KGHDR, CDR2 SFDVKD, per germline. CDR3 DNA: TGTGCCACCAGTGATTCTGTTCTAGCGGGGGGGCTAGATACGCAGTATTTT. The encoded protein is CATSDSVLAGGLDTQYF.

This clonotype was counted ten times or more. The genes are TRBV7-2 and TRBJ2-3; TRBD2 is a possible D gene (6 bases). Germline CDR1 and CDR2: SGHTA and FQGNSA. The CDR3 runs to 15 residues. Trimming stripped 5 bases from V and 2 bases from J, with 14 bases between. DNA of the CDR3: TGTGCCAGCAGCCTCGGGGGACTTGACACAGATACGCAGTATTTT. It codes for CASSLGGLDTDTQYF.

Ten or more counts support this clonotype. Mismatch with germline at one junction end may stem from a read error. The chain links TRBV4-2 to TRBJ2-7, with TRBD2 matching over 9 bases. Germline V gives CDR1 LGHNA, CDR2 YNFKEQ. The CDR3 covers 14 residues. For the CDR3, the DNA is TGCGCCAGCAGCCAAGGCGGGGGGGGTTACGAGCAGTACTTC. This encodes CASSQGGGGYEQYF.

J is TRBJ1-1 and V is TRBV27; the match to TRBD1 covers 8 bases. The J segment lost 0 bases and the V segment lost 7 bases, leaving 7 bases of the junction unmatched. The CDR3 totals 15 residues. The germline V gene encodes CDR1 MNHEY and CDR2 SMNVEV (reference sequence). The CDR3 DNA reads TGTGCCAGCAAACGACAGGGGATGCTGAACACTGAAGCTTTCTTT. Translated: CASKRQGMLNTEAFF.

The chain carries TRBV20-1 and TRBJ2-1; TRBD2 is a possible D gene (5 bases). The CDR3 is 13 amino acids. The germline V gene has CDR1 DFQATT and CDR2 SNEGSKA (reference sequence). Trimming shortened V by 5 bases and J by 5 bases, and 13 bases separated the two germline ends. CDR3 DNA sequence: TGCAGTGCTGGAGGCGGGTCAGACAATGAGCAGTTCTTC. Translating gives CSAGGGSDNEQFF.

This clonotype came up a few times. The CDR3 loop reads CASSLIGGQYSYNEQFF. The CDR3 DNA is TGTGCCAGCAGCTTAATTGGGGGACAGTACTCCTACAATGAGCAGTTCTTC. This chain uses TRBV7-3 with TRBJ2-1, with 7 nucleotides matching TRBD1. The CDR3 covers 17 residues. Germline values: CDR1 SGHTA, CDR2 FQGTGA. J was trimmed by 0 bases and V by 1 base; bases with no gene match: 6. Full variable domain (remainder filled in from reference TRBV7-3 and TRBJ2-1): GAGVSQTPSNKVTEKGKYVELRCDPISGHTALYWYRQSLGQGPEFLIYFQGTGAADDSGLPNDRFFAVRPEGSVSTLKIQRTERGDSAVYLCASSLIGGQYSYNEQFFGPGTRLTVL.

This rearrangement joins TRBV25-1 to TRBJ2-7; 9 nucleotides line up with TRBD1. In germline, CDR1 is MGHDK, CDR2 SYGVNS. The CDR3 is made up of 19 amino acids. V shed 4 bases, J shed 0 bases, and the junction held 16 bases outside the gene matches. DNA for the CDR3: TGTGCCAGCAGTGCTCCATCCGGGACAGGGAGCCTTAGCTCCTACGAGCAGTACTTC. Protein product: CASSAPSGTGSLSSYEQYF.

V gene TRBV7-9 combines with J gene TRBJ1-6; the match to TRBD1 covers 8 bases. Germline V gene data show CDR1 as SEHNR and CDR2 as FQNEAQ (reference sequence). J was trimmed by 5 bases and V by 5 bases; bases with no gene match: 8. The CDR3 has 16 amino acids. DNA of the CDR3: TGTGCCAGCAGCCCAAGCCTGACAGGGGATAATTCACCCCTCCACTTT. It encodes CASSPSLTGDNSPLHF. The full variable domain, with the rest looked up from reference TRBV7-9 and TRBJ1-6, is DTGVSQNPRHKITKRGQNVTFRCDPISEHNRLYWYRQTLGQGPEFLTYFQNEAQLEKSRLLSDRFSAERPKGSFSTLEIQRTEQGDSAMYLCASSPSLTGDNSPLHFGNGTRLTVT.

This clonotype showed up just once. V and J are TRBV11-3 and TRBJ1-2, with 9 bases lining up with TRBD1. This CDR3 contains 18 residues. Trimming took 1 base from V and 4 from J; bases not matched to a gene: 13. Germline V gene lookup returns CDR1 SGHNT and CDR2 YENEEA. The CDR3 loop is CASSLAYGRTGASYGYTF. CDR3 nucleotides: TGTGCCAGCAGCTTAGCGTATGGAAGGACAGGGGCCTCCTATGGCTACACCTTC.

The CDR3 DNA follows: TGTGCCACCCGGGGACTCGTACTAGGCGATACGCAGTATTTT. Translation: CATRGLVLGDTQYF. The chain employs TRBV6-5 and TRBJ2-3; a possible D gene is TRBD2 (6 bases). V lost 10 bases and J lost 6, with 20 bases in between. Germline V gives CDR1 MNHEY, CDR2 SVGAGI. CDR3 size: 14 residues.

The genes are TRBV29-1 and TRBJ2-1, with D perhaps being TRBD1 or TRBD2 (5 bases each). The CDR3 loop spans 15 amino acids. The V gene lost 6 bases and the J gene lost 6 bases, with 21 bases spanning the gap. Germline values: CDR1 SQVTM, CDR2 ANQGSEA. CDR3 residues: CSVISGPNLLNEQFF. The CDR3 coding sequence is TGCAGCGTGATCTCGGGACCCAACCTCCTCAATGAGCAGTTCTTC.

The rearrangement links TRBV6-5 to TRBJ1-4; weak D call: TRBD1 (5 bases). This CDR3 is built from 16 residues. V dropped 4 bases and J dropped 4 bases, with 16 bases sitting between them. The germline CDR1 and CDR2 sequences are MNHEY and SVGAGI. The CDR3 region is CASSSNPGRGNEKLFF. As DNA, the CDR3 is TGTGCCAGCAGTTCTAACCCGGGACGGGGTAATGAAAAACTGTTTTTT.

The chain has TRBV9 and TRBJ2-6; D gene uncertain. Trimming removed 1 base at V and 0 bases at J, with 14 bases between. CDR3 size: 18 residues. Germline V lookup: CDR1 SGDLS, CDR2 YYNGEE. The CDR3: CASSVLGSSFSGANVLTF. Here the CDR3 DNA reads TGTGCCAGCAGCGTACTCGGCTCGTCGTTCTCTGGGGCCAACGTCCTGACTTTC.

This clonotype occurred a few times. The V and J genes are TRBV5-1 and TRBJ2-7; D might be TRBD1 (5 bases). Trimming shortened V by 2 bases and J by 3 bases, and 12 bases separated the two germline ends. CDR3 size: 14 residues. Germline-derived CDR1 and CDR2 are SGHRS and YFSETQ. The CDR3 DNA reads TGCGCCAGCAGCTTATACACAGGAATCTACGAGCAGTACTTC. This codes for CASSLYTGIYEQYF. The whole variable domain, filled in from reference TRBV5-1 and TRBJ2-7, reads KAGVTQTPRYLIKTRGQQVTLSCSPISGHRSVSWYQQTPGQGLQFLFEYFSETQRNKGNFPGRFSGRQFSNSRSEMNVSTLELGDSALYLCASSLYTGIYEQYFGPGTRLTVT.

This clonotype appeared a few times. V usage is TRBV6-5 and J usage is TRBJ2-5, with D unclear. Trimming took 1 base from V and 4 from J, leaving 7 bases between them. Looked up from germline, CDR1 is MNHEY and CDR2 is SVGAGI. There are 13 residues in the CDR3. The CDR3 DNA reads TGTGCCAGCAGTTACTGGCGTTCAGAGACCCAGTACTTC. Translation: CASSYWRSETQYF.

The sample holds a few counts of this clonotype. The chain carries TRBV20-1 and TRBJ2-5, with TRBD2 matching 13 bases. The CDR3 consists of 15 residues. CDR1 and CDR2 from the germline V gene are DFQATT and SNEGSKA (reference sequence). With 5 bases clipped from V and 4 bases from J, the junction kept 7 bases outside the gene matches. The CDR3 reads CSAPRTSGGGETQYF. CDR3 DNA: TGCAGTGCTCCCCGGACTAGCGGGGGTGGAGAGACCCAGTACTTC.

The chain joins TRBV6-6 to TRBJ2-7, with D perhaps given as TRBD1 or TRBD2 (7 bases each). Germline values: CDR1 MNHNY, CDR2 SVGAGI (reference sequence). Trimming took off 5 bases at V and 4 bases at J, with 15 bases between the two ends. The CDR3 sequence is 14 residues long. The CDR3 nucleotides read TGTGCCAGCAGTAACGACAGGGAGGGGTACGAGCAGTACTTC. Encoded protein: CASSNDREGYEQYF.

The CDR3 sequence is CASSPTTMNTEAFF. The CDR3 nucleotides are TGTGCCAGCAGCCCTACAACAATGAACACTGAAGCTTTCTTT. The chain is built from TRBV11-1 and TRBJ1-1; no clear D. Per the germline V gene, CDR1 is SGHAT and CDR2 is FQDESV (reference sequence). Trimming took off 5 bases at V and 0 bases at J, with 10 bases between the two ends. This CDR3 region has 14 residues.

This clonotype was counted once. The J gene is TRBJ1-1, the V gene TRBV6-7, with a weak D call TRBD1 (5 bases). TRBV6-7 is identified as an open reading frame with a role that is uncertain. Trimming took 0 bases from V and 0 from J, leaving 17 bases between them. This CDR3 is 18 amino acids long. The CDR3 region has the DNA TGTGCCAGCAGTTACTCGGGGGTTAAGGGGTACATGAACACTGAAGCTTTCTTT. It is translated as CASSYSGVKGYMNTEAFF.

The chain is built from TRBV14 and TRBJ2-3; D gene ambiguous. The germline V and J ends were trimmed by 1 base and 2 bases, with 7 bases remaining between them. CDR1 is SGHDN and CDR2 is FVKESK in the germline V gene. The CDR3 covers 14 residues. The CDR3 nucleotides are TGTGCCAGCAGCCAAGTGGTCAACACAGATACGCAGTATTTT. Protein: CASSQVVNTDTQYF.

This clonotype came up a few times. The V and J genes are TRBV7-2 and TRBJ2-3; D call uncertain. The V gene lost 1 base and the J gene lost 0 bases, with 8 bases spanning the gap. CDR1 and CDR2 (germline): SGHTA, FQGNSA. This CDR3 is built from 15 residues. CDR3 in amino acids: CASSLVQLSTDTQYF. In DNA form, the CDR3 reads TGTGCCAGCAGCTTAGTCCAGCTTAGCACAGATACGCAGTATTTT.

V is TRBV4-1 and J is TRBJ2-5, with D unclear. Per the germline V gene, CDR1 is MGHRA and CDR2 is YSYEKL. The V end lost 6 bases, the J end lost 6 bases, and 8 bases lay between the germline ends. This CDR3 has 11 residues. The CDR3 is CASSYEKTQYF. The CDR3 bases are TGCGCCAGCAGTTATGAAAAGACCCAGTACTTC.